The 15 T cell receptor beta chains below come from one sample, sequenced in a study of blood T cell repertoires in COVID-19. Clones were read by immunoSEQ multiplex PCR, and TCRdb kept only the in-frame ones, dropping some. The sample contains 260,000 or so clones, roughly 86% of which appear only once. Sequencing was carried out using peripheral blood. These receptors were obtained from a man aged 18 to 29 with active or convalescent COVID-19.

V gene TRBV7-9 combines with J gene TRBJ2-1, with 10 positions matching TRBD2. CDR3 length equals 17 residues. With V trimmed by 1 base and J by 8 bases, 11 bases remained unmatched. Germline assignment: CDR1 SEHNR and CDR2 FQNEAQ (reference sequence). CDR3 protein: CASSLEVGLAGVDEQFF. DNA for the CDR3: TGTGCCAGCAGCTTAGAGGTTGGGCTAGCGGGGGTCGATGAGCAGTTCTTC.

The chain joins TRBV6-1 to TRBJ1-1; weak D call: TRBD1 (5 bases). Germline lookup yields CDR1 MNHNS and CDR2 SASEGT. V lost 2 bases, J lost 6 bases, and 10 bases lay in between. The CDR3 length is 13 residues. The CDR3 nucleotides read TGTGCCAGCAGTGAAAGGGGTATCCCTGAAGCTTTCTTT. Its translation: CASSERGIPEAFF.

J is TRBJ2-3 and V is TRBV27, with TRBD2 matching 14 bases. The CDR3 is 18 residues long. Per germline, CDR1 MNHEY and CDR2 SMNVEV (reference sequence). V gave up 7 bases and J gave up 0 bases; unmatched junction bases: 9. For the CDR3, the DNA is TGTGCCAGCAAGAAGGGGACTAGCGGGGGAGCTAGCACAGATACGCAGTATTTT. Translation gives CASKKGTSGGASTDTQYF.

The V call is TRBV7-8, the J call TRBJ2-5, with 7 bases fitting TRBD1. The CDR3 length is 14 residues. Germline trimming cut 0 bases from V and 5 bases from J; bases unmatched to any gene: 3. Germline values: CDR1 SGHVS, CDR2 FQNEAQ. The CDR3 sequence is CASSLATGWETQYF. CDR3 in DNA: TGTGCCAGCAGCTTAGCGACAGGGTGGGAGACCCAGTACTTC.

This clone was detected only a few times. V is TRBV6-5 and J is TRBJ1-1; perhaps TRBD1 as D (6 bases). Germline V CDR1 and CDR2: MNHEY, SVGAGI. The CDR3 sequence is 16 residues long. With 2 bases removed from V and 0 bases from J, the gap between germline ends came to 13 bases. The CDR3 DNA reads TGTGCCAGCAGTTACACGACTGGACAGATGAACACTGAAGCTTTCTTT. This codes for CASSYTTGQMNTEAFF.

The chain links TRBV6-5 to TRBJ1-1; TRBD1 is a possible D gene (6 bases). Germline V gene lookup returns CDR1 MNHEY and CDR2 SVGAGI. V was clipped by 3 bases and J by 6 bases, with 17 bases between them. The CDR3 is 15 residues long. The CDR3 protein is CASSYHTGPEAEAFF. DNA for the CDR3: TGTGCCAGCAGTTATCATACAGGGCCTGAGGCTGAAGCTTTCTTT.

The chain couples TRBV18 to TRBJ1-4; 8 nucleotides match TRBD1. The CDR3 extends over 14 amino acids. Losses at the gene ends were 6 bases for V and 4 bases for J; bases not matched to a gene: 4. Germline values: CDR1 KGHSH, CDR2 LQKENI. DNA of the CDR3: TGTGCCAGCTCGCCAGGGGGCGGTAATGAAAAACTGTTTTTT. As protein: CASSPGGGNEKLFF.

In its sample, this clone was seen once. J is TRBJ2-7 and V is TRBV10-3; TRBD2 is a possible D gene (6 bases). With 2 bases removed from V and 3 bases from J, the gap between germline ends came to 8 bases. CDR1 is ENHRY and CDR2 is SYGVKD in the germline V gene. The CDR3 length is 13 residues. The CDR3 here is CAISEGLNYEQYF. The CDR3 DNA follows: TGTGCCATCAGTGAGGGACTAAACTACGAGCAGTACTTC.

In its sample, this clone was seen once. Other DNA sequences of this sample code for an identical CDR3. The J gene is TRBJ1-5, the V gene TRBV15, with no clear D. The V gene's germline CDR1 is LNHNV and CDR2 YYDKDF (reference sequence). The CDR3 runs to 15 residues. Deletions cut 0 bases from V and 4 bases from J, with 10 bases between. CDR3 in amino acids: CATSRDRGPNQPQHF. CDR3 DNA: TGTGCCACCAGCAGAGATCGGGGTCCAAATCAGCCCCAGCATTTT.

This clone was observed once. Other DNA sequences from this sample encode an identical CDR3 as well. The chain has TRBV3-1 (or the pseudogene TRBV3-2) and TRBJ1-1; 8 positions agree with TRBD1. Germline V lookup: CDR1 LGHDT, CDR2 YNNKEL (reference sequence). The CDR3 covers 14 residues. Trimming took 1 base from V and 5 from J; bases not matched to a gene: 3. In nucleotides, the CDR3 is TGTGCCAGCAGCCAAGTCCAGGGGGCGACTGAAGCTTTCTTT. It codes for CASSQVQGATEAFF.

This clone was found a few times. The chain's CDR3 is CASSLGAEPEQYF. CDR3 nucleotides: TGTGCCAGCAGCTTAGGGGCTGAACCGGAGCAGTACTTC. This sequence joins TRBV7-9 and TRBJ2-7; D gene ambiguous. The CDR3 covers 13 residues. The ends were cut back, 1 base at V and 7 bases at J, with 11 bases in the middle. Germline lookup yields CDR1 SEHNR and CDR2 FQNEAQ (reference sequence).

The chain uses TRBV15 and TRBJ2-7; 8 bases are a match to TRBD1. The CDR3 runs 17 residues. V lost 5 bases and J lost 7; bases outside the gene matches: 19. Germline-derived CDR1 and CDR2 are LNHNV and YYDKDF (reference sequence). The chain's CDR3 is CATSGLKGQGAVYEQYF. As DNA, the CDR3 is TGTGCCACCAGCGGGTTAAAGGGGCAGGGGGCCGTCTATGAGCAGTACTTC.

The V call is TRBV29-1, the J call TRBJ1-4; 7 bases fit TRBD1. The junction had 16 bases not matched to a gene; V was cut back by 4 bases and J by 8 bases. CDR1 SQVTM and CDR2 ANQGSEA come from the germline V gene. The CDR3 contains 16 residues. Here the CDR3 reads CSVVLISPGQQEKLFF. The DNA of the CDR3 is TGCAGCGTTGTGCTGATCTCTCCGGGACAGCAAGAAAAACTGTTTTTT.

The J gene is TRBJ2-3, the V gene TRBV27; a possible D gene is TRBD2 (6 bases). Between the trimmed V and J ends, which lost 6 bases and 2 bases, there was a span of 12 bases. The CDR3 is 14 amino acids. Germline V gene data show CDR1 as MNHEY and CDR2 as SMNVEV (reference sequence). DNA for the CDR3: TGTGCCAGCAGCCTCGGGAGAGTCACAGATACGCAGTATTTT. Amino acid sequence: CASSLGRVTDTQYF.

V usage is TRBV5-6 and J usage is TRBJ1-3, with 9 bases that match TRBD1. This CDR3 has 16 amino acids. V lost 3 bases to trimming and J lost 0 bases; unmatched junction nucleotides: 4. The germline CDR1 and CDR2 sequences are SGHDT and YYEEEE. The CDR3 spells CASSSGTGRSGNTIYF. CDR3 nucleotide sequence: TGTGCCAGCAGCTCCGGGACAGGGCGCTCTGGAAACACCATATATTTT. The full variable domain, in which reference TRBV5-6 and TRBJ1-3 provide the parts outside the CDR3, is DAGVTQSPTHLIKTRGQQVTLRCSPKSGHDTVSWYQQALGQGPQFIFQYYEEEERQRGNFPDRFSGHQFPNYSSELNVNALLLGDSALYLCASSSGTGRSGNTIYFGEGSWLTVV.